This TCR beta chain was profiled in a study of Ad26.COV2.S vaccination and SARS-CoV-2 variants. The repertoire was sequenced with immunoSEQ multiplex PCR; TCRdb's copy has only in-frame clones and lacks some. The sample has hundreds of thousands of clones, around 93% seen once. Looked up from germline, CDR1 is SNHLY and CDR2 is FYNNEI. CDR3 length: 14 residues. Trimming pared 6 bases from V and 0 bases from J, leaving 12 bases between. Treatment here: 19 received Ad26.COV2.S at low or high dose, single or two shots; 5 received placebo; per-sample allocation not given. All samples were drawn on day 63, counting from the first vaccine or placebo injection.

The V gene is TRBV2, the J gene TRBJ2-7, with D tentatively TRBD1 or TRBD2 (5 bases each). The clonotype originates from a person aged 18-60 years who received the Ad26.COV2.S COVID-19 vaccine or a placebo. The sample in question was peripheral blood, obtained in a trial of Ad26.COV2.S vaccine versus placebo. The CDR3 is CASRAGRSSYEQYF. As DNA, the CDR3 is TGTGCCAGCAGGGCAGGGAGAAGCTCCTACGAGCAGTACTTC.